These T cell receptor beta chains were read from a single sample in a study of shared clonotypes between healthy human individuals. Clones were read by immunoSEQ multiplex PCR, and TCRdb kept only the in-frame ones, dropping some. This sample has some 1.4 million clones, with around 95% found just once. The sequencing sample was made of naive CD4+ T cells sorted from blood. Receptor source: a young man in good health. The conserved cysteine and the conserved F or W are not part of the CDR3 here.

v_gene	CDR3aa
TRBV19	ASTTGSYEQY
TRBV10-3	AITPSRGESSGANVLT
TRBV9	ASSVAGFPRGELF
TRBV29-1	SVSRLAEGVDEQY
TRBV7-3	ASSPYPGGNTGELF
TRBV5-1	ASSPRRTEQTQY
TRBV18	ASSPGGQGGDTQY
TRBV18	ASSPPGRDTQY
TRBV5-1	ASSLIQGVNTGELF
TRBV10-3	AISVTVRNEQY
TRBV4-1	ASSQPGQRRTDTQY
TRBV21-1	ASSPRDRTSSNNQPQH
TRBV5-1	ASSLGHGLMSS
TRBV14	ASSFLGGGSEAF
TRBV7-6	ASSSGDKGPEAF
TRBV7-8	ASSLAVIRTSGSYEQY
TRBV5-8	ASRVGLAGKYNEQF
TRBV9	ASSVGLAGGSSYNEQF
TRBV7-9	ASSRTGTTTEAF
TRBV7-3	ASSLSGTSVTGELF
TRBV5-4	ASSRTGAGSDEQF
TRBV7-8	ASSLAIGQPQH
TRBV28	ASSFPGGLHDQPQH
TRBV4-3	ASSQGGGGQHTDTQY
TRBV10-1	ASSESLNSYNEQF
TRBV5-1	ASSQGLPNTDTQY
TRBV18	ASSPPTPSSYNEQF
TRBV29-1	SVPDGNLYNEQF
TRBV18	ASSPLPGLARDRGTDEQF
TRBV28	ASSLGQPVYEQY
TRBV5-1	ASSLAGTSRANEQF
TRBV5-1	ASSLGNPPDTQY
TRBV2	ASRRQGDGYT
TRBV7-2	ASSFNPRTNSYEQY
TRBV4-2	ASRPSGEETQY
TRBV7-3	ASSLKGENTEAF
TRBV28	ASSSPGQNYEQY
TRBV5-1	ASSSGSSGRADTQY
TRBV2	ASSGGGADSARTNEKLF
TRBV7-9	ASSFGQGNTIY
TRBV4-3	ASSQLAGGTGEQY
TRBV5-4	ASSLSGAGYEQY
TRBV19	ASNRERAGELF
TRBV28	ASSRLQGALYEQY
TRBV2	ASRPHGDSYEQY
TRBV19	ASSIATKSDTQY